Below, 8 T cell receptor beta chains from the same sample are listed, as sequenced in a study of shared T cell receptors in the human thymus. TCRdb's copy holds only in-frame clones and misses some; the assay was immunoSEQ multiplex PCR. The sample holds over 350,000 clones, roughly 94% seen once. Sequenced sample: thymocytes. These TCRs come from a human donor.

The rearrangement joins TRBV6-6 to TRBJ2-4; 10 bases align to TRBD2. CDR1 is MNHNY and CDR2 is SVGAGI in the germline V gene (reference sequence). V gave up 6 bases and J gave up 3 bases; unmatched junction bases: 5. This CDR3 is built from 15 residues. This CDR3 is CASSGTSADKNIQYF. The CDR3 bases are TGTGCCAGCAGCGGGACTAGCGCAGACAAAAACATTCAGTACTTC.

The gene calls are TRBV9 and TRBJ1-6; D possibly corresponds to TRBD1 (5 bases). The CDR3 has 15 residues. Per germline, CDR1 SGDLS and CDR2 YYNGEE. The germline V and J ends were trimmed by 0 bases and 7 bases, with 11 bases remaining between them. In DNA, the CDR3 is TGTGCCAGCAGCGTAGCTCAGGGCAAAAATTCACCCCTCCACTTT. Its translation: CASSVAQGKNSPLHF.

This clone turned up a few times. This rearrangement joins TRBV5-1 to TRBJ1-2; D call uncertain. The V gene lost 0 bases and the J gene lost 6 bases, with 18 bases spanning the gap. Germline V gene sequence: CDR1 SGHRS, CDR2 YFSETQ. The CDR3 covers 16 residues. The CDR3 reads CASSLVGRSGTHGYTF. Written as DNA, the CDR3 is TGCGCCAGCAGCTTGGTGGGTCGCTCAGGTACCCATGGCTACACCTTC.

The V and J genes are TRBV28 and TRBJ2-7, with D perhaps TRBD1 (6 bases). Germline V lookup: CDR1 MDHEN, CDR2 SYDVKM. This CDR3 is 15 amino acids long. V was shortened by 7 bases and J by 6 bases, with 22 bases between the two germline ends. For the CDR3, the DNA is TGTGCCAGCACCGTAAGATACAGGGAGCCTTGCGAGCAGTACTTC. This gives the protein CASTVRYREPCEQYF.

This chain connects TRBV27 to TRBJ1-2, with 8 bases lining up with TRBD1. V was clipped by 6 bases and J by 2 bases; unmatched bases: 2. This CDR3 contains 13 residues. Per the germline V gene, CDR1 is MNHEY and CDR2 is SMNVEV (reference sequence). In DNA, the CDR3 is TGTGCCAGCAGCCGACAGGGGAACTATGGCTACACCTTC. Protein sequence: CASSRQGNYGYTF.

The gene calls are TRBV11-2 and TRBJ2-1; D is unresolved. The CDR3 is made up of 13 amino acids. Germline V gene sequence: CDR1 SGHAT, CDR2 FQNNGV. Trimming removed 5 bases at V and 3 bases at J, with 8 bases between. In DNA form, the CDR3 reads TGTGCCAGCAGCATACCGGACTACAATGAGCAGTTCTTC. Translation: CASSIPDYNEQFF.

The chain is built from TRBV4-2 and TRBJ2-2; D gene ambiguous. Per the germline V gene, CDR1 is LGHNA and CDR2 is YNFKEQ. V was trimmed by 0 bases and J by 5 bases, leaving 7 bases between them. The CDR3 loop spans 14 amino acids. Written as DNA, the CDR3 is TGTGCCAGCAGCCAAGAGCTGGGAACCGGGGAGCTGTTTTTT. This sequence encodes CASSQELGTGELFF.

The gene calls are TRBV5-1 and TRBJ2-1; D uncertain. The germline CDR1 and CDR2 sequences are SGHRS and YFSETQ. The CDR3 contains 15 residues. Trimming took off 9 bases at V and 5 bases at J, with 21 bases between the two ends. The CDR3 is CATASLAPDHNEQFF. As DNA, the CDR3 is TGCGCCACCGCGTCATTGGCCCCAGACCACAATGAGCAGTTCTTC.